This TCR beta chain is from a study of CD4 T cells in relation to SARS-CoV-2 and coronaviruses. Unexposed donor CD4+ T cells date from 2011-2018, before the COVID-19 pandemic. After about ten days of culture, CD4+ T cells were isolated. Produced via immunoSEQ multiplex PCR; TCRdb's table is partial and in-frame only. The sample shows almost 30,000 clones, 76% of them seen only once. Worth noting for this clone: Its antigen is not identified.

The material sequenced was CD4+ T cells from PBMCs, cultured in vitro. The sequence was obtained from a human donor in good health.

The CDR3 DNA is TGTGCCAGTAGTAAGGGACAGGGGACATTTGAGCAGTTCTTC. This sequence encodes CASSKGQGTFEQFF. This chain uses TRBV19 with TRBJ2-1, with 10 bases matching TRBD1. V gave up 4 bases and J gave up 9 bases; unmatched junction bases: 6. The CDR3 consists of 14 residues. Germline V gene data show CDR1 as LNHDA and CDR2 as SQIVND (reference sequence).